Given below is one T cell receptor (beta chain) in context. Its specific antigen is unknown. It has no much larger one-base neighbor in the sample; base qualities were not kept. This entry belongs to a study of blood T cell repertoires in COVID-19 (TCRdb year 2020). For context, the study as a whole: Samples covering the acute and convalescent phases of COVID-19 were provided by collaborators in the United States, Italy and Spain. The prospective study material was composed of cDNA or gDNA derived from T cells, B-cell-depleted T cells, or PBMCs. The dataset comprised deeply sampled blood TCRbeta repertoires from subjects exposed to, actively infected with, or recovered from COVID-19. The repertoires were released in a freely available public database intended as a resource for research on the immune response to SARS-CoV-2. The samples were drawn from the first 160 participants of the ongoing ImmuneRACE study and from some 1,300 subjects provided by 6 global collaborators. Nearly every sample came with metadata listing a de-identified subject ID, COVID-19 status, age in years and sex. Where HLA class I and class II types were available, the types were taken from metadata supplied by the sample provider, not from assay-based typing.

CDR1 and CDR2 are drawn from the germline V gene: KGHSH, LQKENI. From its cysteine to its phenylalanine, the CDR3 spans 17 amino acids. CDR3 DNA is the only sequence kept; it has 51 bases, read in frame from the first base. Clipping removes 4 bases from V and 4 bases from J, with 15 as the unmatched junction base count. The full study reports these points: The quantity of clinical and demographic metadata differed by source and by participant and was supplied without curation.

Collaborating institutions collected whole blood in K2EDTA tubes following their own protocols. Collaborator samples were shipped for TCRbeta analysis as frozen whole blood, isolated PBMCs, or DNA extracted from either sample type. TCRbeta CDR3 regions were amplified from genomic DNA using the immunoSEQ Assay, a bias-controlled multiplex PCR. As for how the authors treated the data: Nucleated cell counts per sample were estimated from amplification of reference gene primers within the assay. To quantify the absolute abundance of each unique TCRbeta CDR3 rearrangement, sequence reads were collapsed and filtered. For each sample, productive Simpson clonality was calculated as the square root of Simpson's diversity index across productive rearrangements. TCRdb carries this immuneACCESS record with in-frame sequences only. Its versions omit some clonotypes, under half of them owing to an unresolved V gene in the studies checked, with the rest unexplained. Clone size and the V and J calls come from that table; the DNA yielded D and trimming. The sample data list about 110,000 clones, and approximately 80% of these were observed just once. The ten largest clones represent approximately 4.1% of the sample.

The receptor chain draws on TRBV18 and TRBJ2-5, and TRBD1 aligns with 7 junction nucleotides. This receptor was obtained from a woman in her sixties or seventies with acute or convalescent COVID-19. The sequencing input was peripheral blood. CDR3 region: CASSRARGQAFGETQYF. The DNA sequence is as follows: TGTGCCAGCTCACGTGCCAGAGGACAGGCCTTCGGAGAGACCCAGTACTTC.